A single count supports the clone carrying this T cell receptor beta chain. Trimming left V 8 bases short and J 5 bases short, with 15 bases between. This CDR3 region has 13 residues. The data originate from a study of blood T cell repertoires in COVID-19. Overall study: The United States, Italy and Spain were the sources of the acute and convalescent COVID-19 samples.

Original handling: Reference gene primers were amplified, and this amplification served to estimate nucleated cell counts. The repertoire was sequenced with immunoSEQ multiplex PCR; TCRdb's copy has only in-frame clones and lacks some. That table gives V, J and clone size, and the DNA gave D and trimming. Of some 180,000 clones in the sample, approximately 88% were seen once. The sequence was obtained from a woman between 35 and 50 years old with COVID-19, enrolled during active disease. Source material: peripheral blood. The chain links TRBV12-3 or TRBV12-4 to TRBJ2-5; no clear D. CDR3 protein: CASSVYSGETQYF. CDR3 DNA: TGTGCCAGCTCCGTTTATTCGGGTGAGACCCAGTACTTC.